These T cell receptor beta chains were read from a single sample in a study of PD-1 blockade in classical Hodgkin lymphoma. Repertoires were generated with immunoSEQ multiplex PCR, while TCRdb's copy carries only in-frame clones and drops some. Of about 11,000 clones listed, around 75% are singletons. Source: peripheral blood mononuclear cells (PBMCs), taken at baseline. The receptors here all came from a human donor with classical Hodgkin lymphoma. The CDR3 runs from the conserved cysteine through the conserved F or W. A D gene is named only where the DNA matches it firmly. Clone size, where shown, is once, few, many, or a class for clones that have expanded.

J gene | D gene | clone size | V gene | CDR3 DNA | CDR3 protein
TRBJ2-1 | NA | NA | TRBV7-9 | TGTGCCGACCCCTCAAGGGGGGGGAGAGGGTCCTACAATGAGCAGTTCTTC | CADPSRGGRGSYNEQFF
TRBJ1-2 | NA | once | TRBV5-8 | TGTGCCAGCAGCTTCGGACAGTTCTCCGCTAACTATGGCTACACCTTC | CASSFGQFSANYGYTF
TRBJ1-6 | NA | NA | TRBV5-1 | TGCGCCAGCAGCGAAGGACAGAATAATTCACCCCTCCACTTT | CASSEGQNNSPLHF
TRBJ1-2 | TRBD1 | NA | TRBV18 | TGTGCCAGCTCACCGCAGGGTGGACAGGGGGGCTACACCTTC | CASSPQGGQGGYTF
TRBJ2-3 | NA | NA | TRBV7-2 | TGTGCCAGCAGCTTAGCGGTCGCTCGCACAGATACGCAGTATTTT | CASSLAVARTDTQYF
TRBJ2-4 | TRBD1 | NA | TRBV5-1 | TGCGCCAGCAGCACACACGCCCCGGTGGATGCAGGGGGCGACGTGAACATTCAGTACTTC | CASSTHAPVDAGGDVNIQYF
TRBJ2-5 | NA | NA | TRBV5-1 | TGCGCCAGCAGCTTACTCGGGACTGACCAAGAGACCCAGTACTTC | CASSLLGTDQETQYF
TRBJ2-2 | NA | NA | TRBV5-1 | TGCGCCAGCAGCTTGGTAGGATCGAACACCGGGGAGCTGTTTTTT | CASSLVGSNTGELFF
TRBJ1-5 | NA | once | TRBV7-8 | TGTGCCAGCAGCGGGGCGATTAGCAATCAGCCCCAGCATTTT | CASSGAISNQPQHF
TRBJ1-4 | NA | NA | TRBV4-3 | TGCGCCAGCAGCCAAGATTCCCTGTCAACTAATGAAAAACTGTTTTTT | CASSQDSLSTNEKLFF
TRBJ1-1 | NA | NA | TRBV2 | TGTGCCAGCATTGACAGGCCCTTCATGAACACTGAAGCTTTCTTT | CASIDRPFMNTEAFF
TRBJ2-2 | NA | NA | TRBV7-3 | TGTGCCAGCAGCTTAAGCGGGTCCCCTACCGGGGAGCTGTTTTTT | CASSLSGSPTGELFF
TRBJ2-1 | NA | NA | TRBV11-2 | TGTGCCAGCAGCTTAGAACGGGGGTCCTCCAATGAGCAGTTCTTC | CASSLERGSSNEQFF
TRBJ1-1 | NA | NA | TRBV6-1 | TGTGCCAGCAGTGAAATTCGGGGGGAGGGTCTCTTT | CASSEIRGEGLF
TRBJ1-2 | NA | NA | TRBV2 | TGTGCCACCCAAAGGGACCTTAACTATGGCTACACCTTC | CATQRDLNYGYTF
TRBJ1-1 | NA | NA | TRBV6-6 | TGTGCCAGCAGAAAGGGGGGCGCTGAAGCTTTCTTT | CASRKGGAEAFF
TRBJ2-2 | TRBD2 | NA | TRBV7-7 | TGTGCTAGCAGCTTAGCCGGACTAGCGGGGGGCACCGGGGAGCTGTTTTTT | CASSLAGLAGGTGELFF
TRBJ1-4 | TRBD1 | NA | TRBV6-6 | TGTGCCAGCAGACGGACAGGCGATAATGAAAAACTGTTTTTT | CASRRTGDNEKLFF
TRBJ2-5 | TRBD2 | NA | TRBV5-4 | TGTGCCAGCAGCCATAAAGGACTAGTACCCCAAGAGACCCAGTACTTC | CASSHKGLVPQETQYF
TRBJ2-7 | NA | NA | TRBV7-9 | TGTGCCAGCAGCTTAGAAACCCCCGACGAGCAGTACTTC | CASSLETPDEQYF
TRBJ2-1 | NA | NA | TRBV5-5 | TGTGCCAGCAGCTTGGTGTTCACGGTGGGACTCAACAATGAGCAGTTCTTC | CASSLVFTVGLNNEQFF
TRBJ2-1 | NA | NA | TRBV6-5 | TGTGCCAGCAGTCCGTCTAGTCCACCCTACAATGAGCAGTTCTTC | CASSPSSPPYNEQFF
TRBJ2-7 | NA | NA | TRBV27 | TGTGCCAGCAGTTTAAAAGGCCCTGGGGGTCCTTACGAGCAGTACTTC | CASSLKGPGGPYEQYF
TRBJ2-3 | TRBD2 | NA | TRBV4-1 | TGCGCCAGCAGCCAAGTCCTAGCGGGGGTTACTACGCAGTATTTT | CASSQVLAGVTTQYF
TRBJ2-2 | NA | NA | TRBV28 | TGTGCCAGCGGGGGCCCGAACACCGGGGAGCTGTTTTTT | CASGGPNTGELFF
TRBJ1-6 | TRBD1 | NA | TRBV5-1 | TGCGCCAGCAGCTATGGGGACAGACCAATTTCACCCCTCCACTTT | CASSYGDRPISPLHF
TRBJ1-1 | NA | NA | TRBV27 | TGTGCCAGCAGTTTTGGCTCACACACTGAAGCTTTCTTT | CASSFGSHTEAFF
TRBJ2-5 | TRBD2 | NA | TRBV7-2 | TGTGCCAGCAGCGGGACTAGCGGGGTTGGGGAGACCCAGTACTTC | CASSGTSGVGETQYF
TRBJ1-1 | NA | few | TRBV4-2 | TGTGCCAGCAGCCAAGAAGGGAGTGAAGCTTTCTTT | CASSQEGSEAFF
TRBJ2-2 | NA | NA | TRBV6-6 | TGTGCCAGCAGTTACTCGTTGGGCACCGGGGAGCTGTTTTTT | CASSYSLGTGELFF
TRBJ1-5 | NA | once | TRBV27 | TGTGCCAGCAGTCCGGGTAGCAATCAGCCCCAGCATTTT | CASSPGSNQPQHF
TRBJ2-3 | NA | large | TRBV28 | TGTGCCAGCAGTTCCTTTGGTGGGGAGAGTCCAGATACGCAGTATTTT | CASSSFGGESPDTQYF
TRBJ1-2 | TRBD1 | NA | TRBV6-5 | TGTGCCAGCAGTTCCTATGGACAGGGGGCTGATGGCTACACCTTC | CASSSYGQGADGYTF
TRBJ1-1 | NA | NA | TRBV5-5 | TGTGCCAGCAGCTTCGGGGCGAACACTGAAGCTTTCTTT | CASSFGANTEAFF
TRBJ2-1 | TRBD2 | few | TRBV5-1 | TGCGCCAGCAGCGGATCTAGCGGGGGGGCCTACAATGAGCAGTTCTTC | CASSGSSGGAYNEQFF
TRBJ1-1 | TRBD1 | few | TRBV5-1 | TGCGCCAGCAGCCTAGGACAGGGAGGAACTGAAGCTTTCTTT | CASSLGQGGTEAFF
TRBJ1-2 | NA | NA | TRBV19 | TGTGCCAGTCATGACCGGGACCCCAGAAACTATGGCTACACCTTC | CASHDRDPRNYGYTF
TRBJ2-5 | NA | once | TRBV19 | TGTGCCAGTAGTATCACGGGCTTCCAAGAGACCCAGTACTTC | CASSITGFQETQYF
TRBJ1-5 | TRBD1 | NA | TRBV6-6 | TGTGCCAGCAGCGGGACAGGGGGCTATAGCAATCAGCCCCAGCATTTT | CASSGTGGYSNQPQHF
TRBJ1-5 | TRBD1 | NA | TRBV19 | TGTGCCAGTACCGCTGGACAGGGGTTACCGCCCCAGCATTTT | CASTAGQGLPPQHF
TRBJ1-4 | NA | NA | TRBV5-1 | TGCGCCAGCAGTGTTGCCCCGGACGGAACTAATGAAAAACTGTTTTTT | CASSVAPDGTNEKLFF
TRBJ2-1 | NA | NA | TRBV28 | TGTGCCAGCATTACAAAGGTTGGTGGGCAGTTCTTC | CASITKVGGQFF
TRBJ2-2 | NA | NA | TRBV27 | TGTGCCAGCAGTTCAAGATCTAGCTCCGGGGAGCTGTTTTTT | CASSSRSSSGELFF
TRBJ2-1 | TRBD2 | NA | TRBV5-1 | TGCGCCAGCAGCTTGGTCAGCGGGAACAACAATGAGCAGTTCTTC | CASSLVSGNNNEQFF
TRBJ1-2 | NA | once | TRBV29-1 | TGCAGCGGGGCTGACGACCGCTATGGCTACACCTTC | CSGADDRYGYTF
TRBJ2-7 | NA | NA | TRBV7-6 | TGTGCCAGCAGCTTAGGGGGTTTCTACGAGCAGTACTTC | CASSLGGFYEQYF
TRBJ1-1 | TRBD1 | NA | TRBV29-1 | TGCAGCGTTGATAAAGCGGGACAGGGGGTTGATATTTTCTTT | CSVDKAGQGVDIFF
TRBJ1-6 | TRBD1 | NA | TRBV5-1 | TGCGCCAGCAGCCCATGGACAGGGGATAATTCACCCCTCCACTTT | CASSPWTGDNSPLHF
TRBJ2-1 | NA | NA | TRBV7-2 | TGTGCCAGCAGCTTCTACATAGACAATGAGCAGTTCTTC | CASSFYIDNEQFF
TRBJ1-2 | TRBD1 | NA | TRBV28 | TGTGCCAGCAGTCCTGACAGGGTCGGGATCGACACCTTC | CASSPDRVGIDTF
TRBJ1-2 | NA | once | TRBV6-5 | TGTGCCAGCAGTTACGGGCTCTCCTATGGCTACACCTTC | CASSYGLSYGYTF
TRBJ2-1 | NA | NA | TRBV6-9 | TGTGCCAGCGCCATCTACAATGAGCAGTTCTTC | CASAIYNEQFF